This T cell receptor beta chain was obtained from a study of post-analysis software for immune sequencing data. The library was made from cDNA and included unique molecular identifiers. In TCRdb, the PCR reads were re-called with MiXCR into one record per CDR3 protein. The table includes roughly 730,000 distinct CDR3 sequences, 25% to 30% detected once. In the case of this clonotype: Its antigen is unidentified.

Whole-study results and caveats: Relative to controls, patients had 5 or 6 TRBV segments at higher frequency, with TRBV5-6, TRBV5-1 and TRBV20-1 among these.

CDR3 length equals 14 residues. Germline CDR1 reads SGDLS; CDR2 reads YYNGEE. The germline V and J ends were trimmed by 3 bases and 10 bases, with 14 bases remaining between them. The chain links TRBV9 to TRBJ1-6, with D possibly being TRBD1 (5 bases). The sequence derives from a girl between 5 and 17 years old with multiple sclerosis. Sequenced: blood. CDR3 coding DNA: TGTGCCAGCAGCGCACCGGGGCTTAACTCACCCCTCCACTTT. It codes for CASSAPGLNSPLHF.